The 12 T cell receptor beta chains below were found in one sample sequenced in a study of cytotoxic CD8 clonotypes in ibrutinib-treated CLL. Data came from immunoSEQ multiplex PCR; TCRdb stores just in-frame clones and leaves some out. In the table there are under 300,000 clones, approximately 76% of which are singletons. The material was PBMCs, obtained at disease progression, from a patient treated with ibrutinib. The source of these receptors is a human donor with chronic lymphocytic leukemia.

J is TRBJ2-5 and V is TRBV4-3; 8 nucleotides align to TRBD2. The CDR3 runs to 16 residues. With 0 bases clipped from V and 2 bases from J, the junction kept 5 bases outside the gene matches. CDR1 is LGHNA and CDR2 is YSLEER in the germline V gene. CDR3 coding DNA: TGCGCCAGCAGCCAAGATCGGGCGGGAGGTCAAGAGACCCAGTACTTC. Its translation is CASSQDRAGGQETQYF.

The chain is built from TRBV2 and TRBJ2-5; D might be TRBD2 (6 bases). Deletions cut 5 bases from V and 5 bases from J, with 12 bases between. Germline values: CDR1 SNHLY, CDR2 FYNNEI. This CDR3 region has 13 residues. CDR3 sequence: CASSSGGGETQYF. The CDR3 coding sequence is TGTGCCAGCAGTTCCGGGGGTGGGGAGACCCAGTACTTC.

The CDR3 sequence is CASSSLGGTMRQYF. The DNA for the CDR3 is TGTGCCAGCAGCTCGCTAGGTGGAACCATGAGGCAGTACTTC. V gene TRBV6-5 combines with J gene TRBJ2-7, with unresolved D. Germline V gene data show CDR1 as MNHEY and CDR2 as SVGAGI. CDR3 size: 14 residues. The V end was cut by 6 bases, the J end by 9 bases, with 21 bases between.

DNA of the CDR3: TGTGCCAGCAGTGTTAAAGGGGCGCTTGGCACAGATACGCAGTATTTT. Its translation is CASSVKGALGTDTQYF. The rearrangement uses TRBV2 and TRBJ2-3; tentative D call: TRBD1 (5 bases). V lost 4 bases and J lost 1, with 15 bases in between. Germline V gene sequence: CDR1 SNHLY, CDR2 FYNNEI. The CDR3 covers 16 residues.

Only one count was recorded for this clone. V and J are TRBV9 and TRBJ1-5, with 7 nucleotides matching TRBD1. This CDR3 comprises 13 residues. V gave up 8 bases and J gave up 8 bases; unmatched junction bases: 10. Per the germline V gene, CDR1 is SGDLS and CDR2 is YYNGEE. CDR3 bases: TGTGCCAGTGGAGAGGGGGCAGGTAAGCCCCAGCATTTT. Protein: CASGEGAGKPQHF.

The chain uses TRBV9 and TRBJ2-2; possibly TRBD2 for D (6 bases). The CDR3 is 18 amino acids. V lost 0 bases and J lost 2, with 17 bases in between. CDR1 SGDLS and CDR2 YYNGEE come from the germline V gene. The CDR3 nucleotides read TGTGCCAGCAGCGTAGAGGTTAGCGGATTCCTAAACACCGGGGAGCTGTTTTTT. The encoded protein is CASSVEVSGFLNTGELFF.

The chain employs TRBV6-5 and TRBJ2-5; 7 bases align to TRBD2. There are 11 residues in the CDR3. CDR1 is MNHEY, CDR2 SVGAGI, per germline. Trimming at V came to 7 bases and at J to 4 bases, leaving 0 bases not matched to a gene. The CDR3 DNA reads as TGTGCCAGCACGGGGGGAGAGACCCAGTACTTC. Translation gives CASTGGETQYF.

CDR3 sequence: CASSVGQGYTGELFF. In nucleotides, the CDR3 is TGTGCCAGCAGCGTCGGCCAGGGTTACACCGGGGAGCTGTTTTTT. The chain joins TRBV9 to TRBJ2-2; maybe TRBD1 (5 bases). The CDR3 totals 15 residues. Looked up from germline, CDR1 is SGDLS and CDR2 is YYNGEE. V was pared by 2 bases and J by 3 bases, with 11 bases between.

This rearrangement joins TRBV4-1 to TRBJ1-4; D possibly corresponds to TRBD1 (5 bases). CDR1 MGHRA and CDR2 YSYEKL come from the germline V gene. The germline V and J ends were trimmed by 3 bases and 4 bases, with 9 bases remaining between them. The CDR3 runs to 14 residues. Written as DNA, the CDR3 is TGCGCCAGCAGCCACAGGGACCTTAATGAAAAACTGTTTTTT. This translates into CASSHRDLNEKLFF.

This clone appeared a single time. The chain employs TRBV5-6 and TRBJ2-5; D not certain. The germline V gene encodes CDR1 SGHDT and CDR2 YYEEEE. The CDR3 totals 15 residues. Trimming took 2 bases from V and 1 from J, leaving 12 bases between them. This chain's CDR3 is CASSFNLGGQETQYF. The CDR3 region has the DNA TGTGCCAGCAGCTTTAATTTAGGCGGCCAAGAGACCCAGTACTTC.

The DNA for the CDR3 is TGTGCCAGCAGCTTGACGACTAGCATAGGCTCCTACGAGCAGTACTTC. This gives the protein CASSLTTSIGSYEQYF. V gene TRBV7-2 combines with J gene TRBJ2-7, with 7 bases matching TRBD2. Looked up from germline, CDR1 is SGHTA and CDR2 is FQGNSA. This CDR3 is 16 amino acids long. Trimming removed 3 bases from V and 0 bases from J; junction bases left unmatched: 8.

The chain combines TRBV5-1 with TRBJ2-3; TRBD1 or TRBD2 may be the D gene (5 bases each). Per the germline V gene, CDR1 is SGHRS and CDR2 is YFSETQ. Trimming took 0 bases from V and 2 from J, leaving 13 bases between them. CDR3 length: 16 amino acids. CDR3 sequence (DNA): TGCGCCAGCAGCTTGGGGATATCGGGGCACACAGATACGCAGTATTTT. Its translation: CASSLGISGHTDTQYF.